A single sample gave rise to the 5 T cell receptor beta chains below, sequenced in a study of blood T cell repertoires in COVID-19. Assay: immunoSEQ multiplex PCR; the TCRdb copy retains only in-frame clones and omits some. This repertoire shows some 100,000 clones, about four fifths found once; its top ten account for 8% to 13%. The sequencing input was peripheral blood. The source of these receptors is a human donor in a cohort sampled during active COVID-19.

V is TRBV7-9 and J is TRBJ2-7; D might be TRBD1 (6 bases). CDR1 SEHNR and CDR2 FQNEAQ come from the germline V gene (reference sequence). The CDR3 extends over 13 amino acids. The V end lost 4 bases, the J end lost 1 base, and 8 bases lay between the germline ends. The CDR3 loop reads CASSSDSSYEQYF. Here the CDR3 DNA reads TGTGCCAGCAGCTCGGACAGTTCCTACGAGCAGTACTTC.

In this sample, this clone turned up a few times. DNA of the CDR3: TGTGCCAGCAGCTCAATTCCAGGGCAGGCCAGCACCGGGGAGCTGTTTTTT. It is translated as CASSSIPGQASTGELFF. The chain carries TRBV7-3 and TRBJ2-2; tentative D call: TRBD1 (5 bases). CDR1 and CDR2 (germline): SGHTA, FQGTGA. The CDR3 loop spans 17 amino acids. With 4 bases removed from V and 4 bases from J, the gap between germline ends came to 19 bases.

This clone appeared a single time. The CDR3 loop is CASSLDAGDNEQFF. Here the CDR3 DNA reads TGTGCCAGCAGCTTGGACGCGGGAGATAATGAGCAGTTCTTC. The chain combines TRBV5-4 with TRBJ2-1, with 7 bases lining up with TRBD2. V shed 0 bases, J shed 7 bases, and the junction held 4 bases outside the gene matches. CDR3 length: 14 amino acids. The germline V gene encodes CDR1 SGHNT and CDR2 YYREEE (reference sequence).

This rearrangement joins TRBV30 to TRBJ1-1, with a possible D match to TRBD1 (6 bases). Germline V lookup: CDR1 GTSNPN, CDR2 SVGIG (reference sequence). Trimming stripped 5 bases from V and 0 bases from J, with 13 bases between. The CDR3 loop spans 14 amino acids. The CDR3 DNA is TGTGCCTGGGGGACGGGACACTTGAACACTGAAGCTTTCTTT. Protein: CAWGTGHLNTEAFF.

This chain links TRBV29-1 with TRBJ2-7, with TRBD1 identical over 7 bases. V lost 2 bases and J lost 1; bases outside the gene matches: 8. In germline, CDR1 is SQVTM, CDR2 ANQGSEA. The CDR3 runs 15 residues. The CDR3, as DNA: TGCAGCGTTGAAAACAGGGGTGATGGTTCCTACGAGCAGTACTTC. It codes for CSVENRGDGSYEQYF.